One and the same sample provided the 26 T cell receptor beta chains below, sequenced in a study of T cells in Graves' hyperthyroidism and ophthalmopathy. The TCR beta CDR3 regions underwent amplification using RNA transcripts as the source. The TCR CDR3 was amplified in a first-round RT-PCR using the HTBI primer set. Each CDR3 protein gets one entry after TCRdb re-called the multiplex PCR reads with MiXCR. The table shows about 610,000 distinct CDR3 sequences, with roughly 15% occurring only once. Sequenced material: blood. These TCRs come from a woman aged 40-49 years with Graves' ophthalmopathy.

This chain links TRBV28 with TRBJ2-7; the match to TRBD1 covers 11 bases. The CDR3 sequence is 15 residues long. The V and J ends lost 7 bases and 3 bases, in that order; junction bases with no gene match: 8. Germline V gives CDR1 MDHEN, CDR2 SYDVKM. DNA for the CDR3: TGTGCCAGCACCCCGGGACAGGGGGGGCTCTACGAGCAGTACTTC. It translates to CASTPGQGGLYEQYF.

This clonotype was detected many times. The chain combines TRBV5-1 with TRBJ2-2; 11 bases line up with TRBD2. V lost 3 bases, J lost 4 bases, and 5 bases stayed unmatched. The length of the CDR3 is 16 residues. The germline gives CDR1 SGHRS, CDR2 YFSETQ. CDR3 region: CASSYGTSGATGELFF. The CDR3 DNA reads TGCGCCAGCAGCTATGGGACTAGCGGAGCCACCGGGGAGCTGTTTTTT.

Many counts were recorded for this clonotype. The rearrangement uses TRBV6-1 and TRBJ2-4; D perhaps matches TRBD1 (5 bases). The V end lost 3 bases, the J end lost 6 bases, and 6 bases lay between the germline ends. This CDR3 is built from 12 residues. Germline-derived CDR1 and CDR2 are MNHNS and SASEGT. CDR3 protein: CASSDQGNIQYF. The CDR3 nucleotides read TGTGCCAGCAGTGATCAGGGAAACATTCAGTACTTC.

This clonotype was detected a few times. The rearrangement uses TRBV28 and TRBJ1-6, with D perhaps TRBD1 (6 bases). The CDR3 contains 13 residues. Trimming took 11 bases from V and 7 from J, leaving 15 bases between them. Germline CDR1 is MDHEN and CDR2 is SYDVKM. CDR3 residues: CAGARGWNSPLHF. The DNA of the CDR3 is TGTGCCGGGGCCAGGGGCTGGAATTCACCCCTCCACTTT.

This clonotype is labeled as medium-sized. The chain uses TRBV28 and TRBJ1-2, with a possible D match to TRBD1 (5 bases). The germline CDR1 and CDR2 sequences are MDHEN and SYDVKM. With 5 bases removed from V and 8 bases from J, the gap between germline ends came to 12 bases. This CDR3 spans 12 amino acids. As DNA, the CDR3 is TGTGCCAGCAGTAGGCAGGGAAACGGCTACACCTTC. Protein product: CASSRQGNGYTF.

The gene calls are TRBV9 and TRBJ2-2; TRBD2 might be the D (7 bases). This CDR3 comprises 17 residues. The germline gives CDR1 SGDLS, CDR2 YYNGEE. V shed 4 bases and J shed 8 bases, with 24 bases lying between them. The CDR3, as DNA: TGTGCCAGCAGCCCCGAGGGGGGGCGAGTATTGGGAGGGGAGCTGTTTTTT. Translation gives CASSPEGGRVLGGELFF.

This clonotype was seen at least ten times. The rearrangement uses TRBV6-1 and TRBJ2-7; TRBD1 agrees at 7 bases. Per the germline V gene, CDR1 is MNHNS and CDR2 is SASEGT. Trimming at V came to 4 bases and at J to 5 bases, leaving 2 bases not matched to a gene. The CDR3 contains 12 residues. The CDR3 here is CASSGQGNEQYF. CDR3 nucleotide sequence: TGTGCCAGCAGTGGACAGGGTAACGAGCAGTACTTC.

This clonotype showed up many times. The CDR3 loop is CASTSSAFYEQYF. CDR3 nucleotide sequence: TGTGCCAGTACTTCTAGCGCCTTCTACGAGCAGTACTTC. This rearrangement joins TRBV7-8 to TRBJ2-7; D is perhaps TRBD2 (6 bases). Looked up from germline, CDR1 is SGHVS and CDR2 is FQNEAQ. The CDR3 contains 13 residues. With 9 bases removed from V and 3 bases from J, the gap between germline ends came to 15 bases. Full variable domain (outside the CDR3, taken from reference TRBV7-8 and TRBJ2-7): GAGVSQSPRYKVAKRGQDVALRCDPISGHVSLFWYQQALGQGPEFLTYFQNEAQLDKSGLPSDRFFAERPEGSVSTLKIQRTQQEDSAVYLCASTSSAFYEQYFGPGTRLTVT.

This clonotype showed up many times. V and J are TRBV11-2 and TRBJ2-7, with 8 positions matching TRBD2. CDR3 length: 15 amino acids. Germline CDR1 SGHAT, CDR2 FQNNGV. V was pared by 3 bases and J by 2 bases, with 6 bases of the junction left unmatched. CDR3 sequence reads: CASSFLAGLAYEQYF. The CDR3 bases are TGTGCCAGCAGCTTCCTGGCGGGACTAGCCTACGAGCAGTACTTC.

This clonotype came up once. The chain is built from TRBV12-3 or TRBV12-4 and TRBJ1-1, with unresolved D. The V and J ends lost 0 bases and 6 bases respectively, with 5 bases between them. This CDR3 is built from 12 residues. DNA of the CDR3: TGTGCCAGCAGTTTAGCGGTAGCTGAAGCTTTCTTT. Protein: CASSLAVAEAFF.

This clonotype has a count of ten or more. The chain is built from TRBV6-5 and TRBJ1-5, with no clear D. This CDR3 contains 13 residues. V lost 3 bases, J lost 7 bases, and 10 bases lay in between. CDR1 is MNHEY and CDR2 is SVGAGI in the germline V gene. The CDR3 sequence: CASSYGIRQPQHF. Written as DNA, the CDR3 is TGTGCCAGCAGTTATGGGATTCGACAGCCCCAGCATTTT.

The chain recombines TRBV20-1 with TRBJ1-1; D is possibly TRBD1 (6 bases). Germline V gene data show CDR1 as DFQATT and CDR2 as SNEGSKA (reference sequence). The CDR3 spans 16 residues. Between the trimmed V and J ends, which lost 0 bases and 3 bases, there was a span of 17 bases. The CDR3 coding sequence is TGCAGTGCTAGAGACCCGGGGGCCCCAGGGGACACTGAAGCTTTCTTT. It specifies CSARDPGAPGDTEAFF.

This clonotype was seen a few times. CDR3 region: CASSPGTVDTEAFF. Written as DNA, the CDR3 is TGTGCCAGCAGCCCAGGGACGGTAGACACTGAAGCTTTCTTT. This chain uses TRBV16 with TRBJ1-1; D is perhaps TRBD1 (5 bases). Germline V gene data show CDR1 as KGHSY and CDR2 as FQNENV. Trimming pared 4 bases from V and 3 bases from J, leaving 12 bases between. This CDR3 is 14 amino acids long.

This clonotype has at least ten counts. The chain is built from TRBV12-3 or TRBV12-4 and TRBJ1-1, with D uncertain. The V end was cut by 7 bases, the J end by 0 bases, with 6 bases between. The CDR3 is 12 amino acids. The CDR3 DNA follows: TGTGCCAGCATATACATGAACACTGAAGCTTTCTTT. This encodes CASIYMNTEAFF.

This clonotype was detected ten times or more. This chain joins TRBV29-1 and TRBJ2-7; tentatively, D is TRBD2 (7 bases). Trimming stripped 8 bases from V and 4 bases from J, with 18 bases between. Looked up from germline, CDR1 is SQVTM and CDR2 is ANQGSEA. This CDR3 region has 13 residues. CDR3 nucleotides: TGCAGCATTGGGGAGGGGGACGGGTACGAGCAGTACTTC. As protein: CSIGEGDGYEQYF.

The V call is TRBV19, the J call TRBJ1-6, with a possible D match to TRBD1 (5 bases). The CDR3 sequence is 14 residues long. The germline V gene encodes CDR1 LNHDA and CDR2 SQIVND (reference sequence). The V gene lost 9 bases and the J gene lost 1 base, with 10 bases spanning the gap. The CDR3 DNA reads as TGTGCCAGGACAGAGGGGTCCTATAATTCACCCCTCCACTTT. Protein sequence: CARTEGSYNSPLHF.

The rearrangement links TRBV6-4 to TRBJ2-5; D is ambiguous. The CDR3 is 16 amino acids. Germline-derived CDR1 and CDR2 are MRHNA and SNTAGT. The V and J ends lost 3 bases and 7 bases respectively, with 21 bases between them. CDR3 DNA sequence: TGTGCCAGCAGTGAAGCTCCCCCCGGGCTTTGGGGGACCCAGTACTTC. Its protein product is CASSEAPPGLWGTQYF.

The chain recombines TRBV30 with TRBJ1-3; D remains unclear. This CDR3 has 13 residues. V gave up 5 bases and J gave up 0 bases, with 8 bases separating them. Germline values: CDR1 GTSNPN, CDR2 SVGIG (reference sequence). The CDR3, as DNA: TGTGCCTGGGATAGGGTCTCTGGAAACACCATATATTTT. Its translation: CAWDRVSGNTIYF.

This clonotype was observed many times. The chain is built from TRBV30 and TRBJ2-7, with D possibly being TRBD2 (6 bases). V gave up 3 bases and J gave up 6 bases, with 15 bases separating them. Germline values: CDR1 GTSNPN, CDR2 SVGIG (reference sequence). The CDR3 runs to 13 residues. As DNA, the CDR3 is TGTGCCTGGAGCAGGTCCTCGGGGGTCGAGCAGTACTTC. This gives the protein CAWSRSSGVEQYF.

In its sample, this clonotype was seen a few times. This sequence joins TRBV12-3 or TRBV12-4 and TRBJ2-3; TRBD2 aligns across 12 bases. With V trimmed by 0 bases and J by 3 bases, 1 base remained unmatched. The length of the CDR3 is 16 residues. CDR3 in DNA: TGTGCCAGCAGTTTAGCCCTAGCGGGAGGGACAGATACGCAGTATTTT. Its translation is CASSLALAGGTDTQYF.

The gene calls are TRBV5-1 and TRBJ2-7, with a tentative D call TRBD2 (5 bases). CDR1 and CDR2 from the germline V gene are SGHRS and YFSETQ. V was clipped by 0 bases and J by 0 bases, with 16 bases between them. The CDR3 spans 17 residues. The CDR3 sequence is CASSLEVEAGLSYEQYF. The DNA for the CDR3 is TGCGCCAGCAGCTTGGAGGTTGAGGCGGGTCTCTCCTACGAGCAGTACTTC.

Details on this clonotype: A junction boundary mismatches the germline segment, possibly from a read error. J is TRBJ2-7 and V is TRBV7-6; the match to TRBD1 covers 8 bases. Looked up from germline, CDR1 is SGHVS and CDR2 is FNYEAQ. The length of the CDR3 is 14 residues. DNA of the CDR3: TGTGCCAGCAGCCCAGGGGGCGGATCCTGCGAGCAGTACTTC. It specifies CASSPGGGSCEQYF.

The genes are TRBV11-2 and TRBJ1-2, with TRBD1 identical over 10 bases. The CDR3 extends over 13 amino acids. Trimming removed 4 bases from V and 8 bases from J; junction bases left unmatched: 4. Germline V gene data show CDR1 as SGHAT and CDR2 as FQNNGV. In nucleotides, the CDR3 is TGTGCCAGCAGCTACCCGACAGGGGGCGGCTACACCTTC. This translates into CASSYPTGGGYTF.

In its sample, this clonotype was seen many times. This sequence joins TRBV20-1 and TRBJ2-7; D not certain. The germline CDR1 and CDR2 sequences are DFQATT and SNEGSKA (reference sequence). V was pared by 6 bases and J by 2 bases, with 11 bases between. The CDR3 has 12 amino acids. The CDR3 DNA follows: TGCAGTGCCTCCGGTGGTCCCTACGAGCAGTACTTC. Translated: CSASGGPYEQYF.

This clonotype was seen at least ten times. The CDR3 DNA reads TGTGCCAGCAGCTCGGTGTTCCACGAGCAGTACTTC. It specifies CASSSVFHEQYF. The chain employs TRBV7-2 and TRBJ2-7; D is unresolved. Germline CDR1 and CDR2: SGHTA and FQGNSA. Trimming stripped 4 bases from V and 5 bases from J, with 9 bases between. CDR3 length: 12 residues. Combining the CDR3 with reference TRBV7-2 and TRBJ2-7 gives the whole variable domain GAGVSQSPSNKVTEKGKDVELRCDPISGHTALYWYRQSLGQGLEFLIYFQGNSAPDKSGLPSDRFSAERTGGSVSTLTIQRTQQEDSAVYLCASSSVFHEQYFGPGTRLTVT.

The V gene is TRBV5-5, the J gene TRBJ2-2; TRBD2 matches at 15 bases. With V trimmed by 3 bases and J by 5 bases, 2 bases remained unmatched. The CDR3 contains 16 residues. Germline CDR1 SGHKS, CDR2 YYEKEE (reference sequence). The CDR3 sequence: CASSWGLAGGTGELFF. CDR3 sequence (DNA): TGTGCCAGCAGCTGGGGACTAGCGGGAGGAACCGGGGAGCTGTTTTTT.